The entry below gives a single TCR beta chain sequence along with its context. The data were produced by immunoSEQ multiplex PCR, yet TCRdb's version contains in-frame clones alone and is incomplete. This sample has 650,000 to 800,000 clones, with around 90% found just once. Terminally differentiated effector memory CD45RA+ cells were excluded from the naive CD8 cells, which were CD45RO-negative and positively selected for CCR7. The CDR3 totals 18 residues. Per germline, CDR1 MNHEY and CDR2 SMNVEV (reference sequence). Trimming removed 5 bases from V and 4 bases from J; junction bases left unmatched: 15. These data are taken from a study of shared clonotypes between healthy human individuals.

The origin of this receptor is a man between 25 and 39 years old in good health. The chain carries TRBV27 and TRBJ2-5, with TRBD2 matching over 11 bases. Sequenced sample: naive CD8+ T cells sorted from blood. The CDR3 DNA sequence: TGTGCCAGCAGTCGTCGTATAGCGGGAGGGCCAGTAGGAGAGACCCAGTACTTC. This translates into CASSRRIAGGPVGETQYF.